The 23 T cell receptor beta chains given below trace back to one sample, sequenced in a study of CD8 T cells in Susac syndrome. RNA was extracted with the RNeasy kit, and a quantity of roughly 0.5 to 1 ug was reverse transcribed using random hexamers. Each CDR3 protein is one row after TCRdb ran MiXCR on the immunoSEQ multiplex PCR reads. This table has some 400,000 distinct CDR3 sequences, more than 80% appearing once. Sequenced sample: CD8+ T cells from PBMCs. These receptor sequences come from a human donor with multiple sclerosis.

The V gene is TRBV18, the J gene TRBJ2-5; tentatively, D is TRBD2 (5 bases). The CDR3 is 16 residues long. From germline, CDR1 is KGHSH and CDR2 LQKENI. V was pared by 4 bases and J by 0 bases, with 15 bases between. The chain's CDR3 is CASSRRNQGDQETQYF. DNA of the CDR3: TGTGCCAGCTCACGGAGGAACCAAGGAGACCAAGAGACCCAGTACTTC.

The chain joins TRBV20-1 to TRBJ1-1, with TRBD1 matching over 8 bases. V was pared by 0 bases and J by 2 bases, with 5 bases of the junction left unmatched. CDR1 and CDR2 from the germline V gene are DFQATT and SNEGSKA (reference sequence). The CDR3 totals 15 residues. The CDR3 protein is CSARDFDRGNTEAFF. CDR3 coding DNA: TGCAGTGCTAGAGATTTTGACAGGGGTAACACTGAAGCTTTCTTT.

The chain recombines TRBV5-4 with TRBJ2-5; 11 bases fit TRBD2. V lost 5 bases, J lost 3 bases, and 18 bases stayed unmatched. Per germline, CDR1 SGHNT and CDR2 YYREEE (reference sequence). There are 19 residues in the CDR3. The CDR3 here is CASSLTSGGPKFTKETQYF. CDR3 sequence (DNA): TGTGCCAGCAGTTTAACTAGCGGGGGCCCAAAGTTCACCAAAGAGACCCAGTACTTC.

V usage is TRBV20-1 and J usage is TRBJ2-7; TRBD1 matches 7 bases. With V trimmed by 6 bases and J by 0 bases, 8 bases remained unmatched. Germline V gene sequence: CDR1 DFQATT, CDR2 SNEGSKA (reference sequence). The CDR3 is made up of 14 amino acids. Written as DNA, the CDR3 is TGCAGTGCCATTGGCCGGGACAGCTCCTACGAGCAGTACTTC. Its protein is CSAIGRDSSYEQYF.

This clonotype has just one count. The chain uses TRBV30 and TRBJ1-2; D gene ambiguous. The CDR3 covers 16 residues. Germline lookup yields CDR1 GTSNPN and CDR2 SVGIG (reference sequence). Trimming removed 1 base from V and 3 bases from J, with 18 bases in between. DNA for the CDR3: TGTGCCTGGAGTGCGCCAACGGTGGTGGTCGACTATGGCTACACCTTC. This gives the protein CAWSAPTVVVDYGYTF.

V gene TRBV29-1 combines with J gene TRBJ1-2; possibly TRBD1 for D (5 bases). The CDR3 covers 14 residues. CDR1 SQVTM and CDR2 ANQGSEA come from the germline V gene. Trimming removed 6 bases from V and 4 bases from J, with 18 bases in between. The DNA of the CDR3 is TGCAGCGTCGAACTAGTGACAGCTCCCTATGGCTACACCTTC. Its translation: CSVELVTAPYGYTF. The complete variable domain, with remaining parts taken from reference TRBV29-1 and TRBJ1-2, reads SAVISQKPSRDICQRGTSLTIQCQVDSQVTMMFWYRQQPGQSLTLIATANQGSEATYESGFVIDKFPISRPNLTFSTLTVSNMSPEDSSIYLCSVELVTAPYGYTFGSGTRLTVV.

This rearrangement joins TRBV5-1 to TRBJ1-1; the D is unclear. Per the germline V gene, CDR1 is SGHRS and CDR2 is YFSETQ. The V and J ends lost 5 bases and 3 bases respectively, with 11 bases between them. The CDR3 extends over 13 amino acids. CDR3 nucleotides: TGCGCCAGCAGTTCCTGGGGTGACACTGAAGCTTTCTTT. Residues: CASSSWGDTEAFF. Full variable domain (remainder filled in from reference TRBV5-1 and TRBJ1-1): KAGVTQTPRYLIKTRGQQVTLSCSPISGHRSVSWYQQTPGQGLQFLFEYFSETQRNKGNFPGRFSGRQFSNSRSEMNVSTLELGDSALYLCASSSWGDTEAFFGQGTRLTVV.

J is TRBJ2-7 and V is TRBV12-3 or TRBV12-4; the match to TRBD1 covers 9 bases. This CDR3 has 15 amino acids. V gave up 5 bases and J gave up 6 bases; unmatched junction bases: 11. CDR3 sequence reads: CASSLHGTGSIEQYF. CDR3 coding DNA: TGTGCCAGCAGTCTCCACGGGACAGGGTCAATCGAGCAGTACTTC.

V usage is TRBV28 and J usage is TRBJ2-7; TRBD2 matches 8 bases. The CDR3 is 15 residues long. The junction had 6 bases not matched to a gene; V was cut back by 5 bases and J by 0 bases. Germline V CDR1 and CDR2: MDHEN, SYDVKM. The CDR3 DNA reads TGTGCCAGCAGTATTCAGCGGGAGAGCTCCTACGAGCAGTACTTC. Translated, it gives CASSIQRESSYEQYF.

This clonotype was seen a handful of times. The chain couples TRBV20-1 to TRBJ2-7; D may be TRBD1 (6 bases). V was clipped by 0 bases and J by 3 bases, with 12 bases between them. Germline values: CDR1 DFQATT, CDR2 SNEGSKA (reference sequence). CDR3 length equals 14 residues. Here the CDR3 reads CSARDQGTVYEQYF. The DNA of the CDR3 is TGCAGTGCTAGAGATCAGGGGACGGTCTACGAGCAGTACTTC.

V is TRBV25-1 and J is TRBJ2-7; D perhaps matches TRBD1 (6 bases). Germline assignment: CDR1 MGHDK and CDR2 SYGVNS. V was clipped by 1 base and J by 5 bases, with 15 bases between them. The CDR3 consists of 15 residues. DNA for the CDR3: TGTGCCAGCAGTGAATTTAGTCAGGGGCTGGACGAGCAGTACTTC. It specifies CASSEFSQGLDEQYF.

The chain recombines TRBV20-1 with TRBJ1-4, with a weak D call TRBD1 (5 bases). V dropped 3 bases and J dropped 8 bases, with 16 bases sitting between them. The CDR3 consists of 14 residues. Germline CDR1 and CDR2: DFQATT and SNEGSKA (reference sequence). The chain's CDR3 is CSASRDGGWEKLFF. The CDR3 bases are TGCAGTGCTAGCAGGGACGGTGGATGGGAAAAACTGTTTTTT.

This rearrangement joins TRBV29-1 to TRBJ2-7; TRBD2 aligns across 10 bases. CDR1 is SQVTM and CDR2 is ANQGSEA in the germline V gene. Trimming took 4 bases from V and 2 from J; bases not matched to a gene: 2. The CDR3 has 13 residues. The CDR3 protein is CSVGLAGAYEQYF. The DNA of the CDR3 is TGCAGCGTTGGACTAGCGGGTGCCTACGAGCAGTACTTC.

V gene TRBV23-1 combines with J gene TRBJ2-5; D not resolved. TRBV23-1 is an ORF, and what it does is uncertain. V lost 2 bases and J 1 base, leaving 11 bases between the germline ends. CDR3 size: 15 residues. CDR3 in amino acids: CASSQVYTLQETQYF. CDR3 nucleotides: TGCGCCAGCAGTCAAGTGTATACCCTCCAAGAGACCCAGTACTTC.

In its sample, this clonotype was seen once. This rearrangement joins TRBV20-1 to TRBJ1-6, with D hard to call. The germline V and J ends were trimmed by 0 bases and 6 bases, with 18 bases remaining between them. Germline V gene data show CDR1 as DFQATT and CDR2 as SNEGSKA (reference sequence). The CDR3 runs 17 residues. CDR3 DNA sequence: TGCAGTGCTAGAGATATCCCCAGATCGAGTCGTAATTCACCCCTCCACTTT. Encoded protein: CSARDIPRSSRNSPLHF.

The chain uses TRBV5-1 and TRBJ2-7; D unresolved. Germline V gives CDR1 SGHRS, CDR2 YFSETQ. The CDR3 is 14 amino acids. Trimming stripped 1 base from V and 1 base from J, with 9 bases between. The CDR3: CASSLFYNSYEQYF. As DNA, the CDR3 is TGCGCCAGCAGCTTGTTTTACAATTCCTACGAGCAGTACTTC.

The chain uses TRBV6-1 and TRBJ2-1, with D possibly being TRBD1 or TRBD2 (5 bases each). The germline V gene encodes CDR1 MNHNS and CDR2 SASEGT. The CDR3 is 14 residues long. V was trimmed by 5 bases and J by 4 bases, leaving 12 bases between them. The CDR3 DNA is TGTGCCAGCAGTCCCGGGACCCTGTACAATGAGCAGTTCTTC. This gives the protein CASSPGTLYNEQFF.

The chain employs TRBV11-2 and TRBJ2-7; the D gene is possibly TRBD2 (6 bases). Germline CDR1 and CDR2: SGHAT and FQNNGV. CDR3 length equals 16 residues. Trimming left V 4 bases short and J 5 bases short, with 21 bases between. As DNA, the CDR3 is TGTGCCAGCAGCTCAACCCTGAGGCAGGGAGGCGACGAGCAGTACTTC. Encoded protein: CASSSTLRQGGDEQYF.

This clonotype was counted a single time. The gene calls are TRBV2 and TRBJ1-1; D remains ambiguous. Trimming left V 6 bases short and J 7 bases short, with 9 bases between. Germline values: CDR1 SNHLY, CDR2 FYNNEI. The CDR3 has 11 residues. CDR3 bases: TGTGCCAGCAGGGACGGGCATGAAGCTTTCTTT. Translation gives CASRDGHEAFF.

The gene calls are TRBV3-1 and TRBJ1-3, with 9 bases matching TRBD1. Germline-derived CDR1 and CDR2 are LGHDT and YNNKEL (reference sequence). V dropped 7 bases and J dropped 8; count of bases not matched to a gene: 12. This CDR3 is 15 amino acids long. CDR3 sequence: CASTRLTGGIDTIYF. CDR3 DNA: TGTGCCAGCACCCGACTGACAGGGGGTATCGACACCATATATTTT. The variable domain in full, completed from reference TRBV3-1 and TRBJ1-3, reads DTAVSQTPKYLVTQMGNDKSIKCEQNLGHDTMYWYKQDSKKFLKIMFSYNNKELIINETVPNRFSPKSPDKAHLNLHINSLELGDSAVYFCASTRLTGGIDTIYFGEGSWLTVV.

The rearrangement uses TRBV14 and TRBJ2-3; TRBD1 matches 10 bases. The CDR3 consists of 15 residues. The V gene end was trimmed by 3 bases and the J gene end by 4 bases; junction bases not matched to a gene: 4. Per the germline V gene, CDR1 is SGHDN and CDR2 is FVKESK. CDR3 sequence (DNA): TGTGCCAGCAGCCAGGAAGACAGGGGGCCAGATACGCAGTATTTT. Amino acids: CASSQEDRGPDTQYF.

The V and J genes are TRBV12-3 or TRBV12-4 and TRBJ1-1; TRBD1 agrees at 10 bases. This CDR3 has 16 amino acids. V was pared by 6 bases and J by 0 bases, with 7 bases of the junction left unmatched. CDR3 sequence reads: CASRSPGQGMNTEAFF. In DNA, the CDR3 is TGTGCCAGCAGATCCCCGGGACAGGGGATGAACACTGAAGCTTTCTTT.

This clonotype was counted between two and nine times. The chain recombines TRBV6-1 with TRBJ1-1; D may be TRBD1 (6 bases). This CDR3 is 13 amino acids long. The germline gives CDR1 MNHNS, CDR2 SASEGT. V lost 5 bases and J lost 4, with 11 bases in between. The DNA of the CDR3 is TGTGCCAGCAGTTTCCTAGGGGGCACTGAAGCTTTCTTT. This sequence encodes CASSFLGGTEAFF.